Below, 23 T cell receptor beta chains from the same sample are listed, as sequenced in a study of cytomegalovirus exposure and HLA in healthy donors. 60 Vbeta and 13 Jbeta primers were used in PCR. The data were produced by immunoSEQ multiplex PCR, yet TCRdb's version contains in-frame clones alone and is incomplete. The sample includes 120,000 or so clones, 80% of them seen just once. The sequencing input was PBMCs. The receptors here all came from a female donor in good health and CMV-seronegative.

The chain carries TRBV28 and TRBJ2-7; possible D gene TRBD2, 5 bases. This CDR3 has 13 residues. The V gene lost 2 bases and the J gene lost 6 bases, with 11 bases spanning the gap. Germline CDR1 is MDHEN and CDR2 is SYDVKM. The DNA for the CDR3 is TGTGCCAGCAGTTTAAGTCGTCGGGGCGAGCAGTACTTC. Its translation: CASSLSRRGEQYF.

For the CDR3, the DNA is TGCGCCAGCAGCCCCAGGACTAGCGGGAGCACAGATACGCAGTATTTT. It codes for CASSPRTSGSTDTQYF. The rearrangement joins TRBV5-1 to TRBJ2-3, with 11 bases aligning to TRBD2. The CDR3 runs 16 residues. J gave up 0 bases and V 4 bases, and 4 bases lay outside the gene matches. CDR1 SGHRS and CDR2 YFSETQ come from the germline V gene.

CDR3 loop: CASRASGGQGNEQFF. Here the CDR3 DNA reads TGCGCCAGCAGGGCTAGCGGGGGCCAGGGGAATGAGCAGTTCTTC. The rearrangement joins TRBV10-2 to TRBJ2-1; TRBD2 aligns across 10 bases. J lost 7 bases, V lost 6 bases, and 9 bases had no gene match. The CDR3 covers 15 residues. CDR1 WSHSY and CDR2 SAAADI come from the germline V gene.

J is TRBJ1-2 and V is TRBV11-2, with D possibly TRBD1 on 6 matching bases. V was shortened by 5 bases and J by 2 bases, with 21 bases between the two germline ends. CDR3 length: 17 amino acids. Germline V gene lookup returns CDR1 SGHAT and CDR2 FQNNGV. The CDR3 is CASSPAPVGGLNYGYTF. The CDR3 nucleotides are TGTGCCAGCAGCCCGGCTCCGGTGGGGGGGCTAAACTATGGCTACACCTTC.

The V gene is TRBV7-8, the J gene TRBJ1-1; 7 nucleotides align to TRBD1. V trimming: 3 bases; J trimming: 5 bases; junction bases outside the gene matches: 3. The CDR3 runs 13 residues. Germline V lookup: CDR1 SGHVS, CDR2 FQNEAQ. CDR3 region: CASSFKQGTEAFF. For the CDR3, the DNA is TGTGCCAGCAGCTTTAAACAGGGGACTGAAGCTTTCTTT.

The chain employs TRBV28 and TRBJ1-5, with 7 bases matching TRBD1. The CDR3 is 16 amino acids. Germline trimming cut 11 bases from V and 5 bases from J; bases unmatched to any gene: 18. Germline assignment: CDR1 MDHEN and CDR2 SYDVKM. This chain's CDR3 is CALGEATARGDQPQHF. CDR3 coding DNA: TGTGCCCTGGGCGAGGCAACTGCCAGGGGGGATCAGCCCCAGCATTTT.

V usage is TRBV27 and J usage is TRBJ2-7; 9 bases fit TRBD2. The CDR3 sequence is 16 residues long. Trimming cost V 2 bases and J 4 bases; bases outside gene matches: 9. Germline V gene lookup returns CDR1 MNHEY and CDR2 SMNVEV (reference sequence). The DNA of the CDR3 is TGTGCCAGCAGTTTACTAGCGGGACGTAGACCTTACGAGCAGTACTTC. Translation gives CASSLLAGRRPYEQYF.

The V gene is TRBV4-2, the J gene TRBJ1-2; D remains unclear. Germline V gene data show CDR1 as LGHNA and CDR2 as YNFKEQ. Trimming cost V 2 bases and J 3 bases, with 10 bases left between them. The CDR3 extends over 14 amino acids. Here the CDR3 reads CASSQTGAYYGYTF. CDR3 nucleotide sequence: TGTGCCAGCAGCCAAACGGGTGCCTACTATGGCTACACCTTC.

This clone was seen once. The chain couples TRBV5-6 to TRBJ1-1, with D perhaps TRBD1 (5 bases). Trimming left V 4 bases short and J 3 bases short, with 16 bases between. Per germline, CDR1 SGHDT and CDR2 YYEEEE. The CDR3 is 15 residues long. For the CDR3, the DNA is TGTGCCAGCAGCCCGTTCCTTGGGGGGGACACTGAAGCTTTCTTT. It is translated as CASSPFLGGDTEAFF.

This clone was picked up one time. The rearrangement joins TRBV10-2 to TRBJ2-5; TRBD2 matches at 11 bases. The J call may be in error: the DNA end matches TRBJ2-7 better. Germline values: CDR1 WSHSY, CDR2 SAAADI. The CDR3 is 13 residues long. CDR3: CASKLAGDHEQYF. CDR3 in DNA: TGCGCCAGCAAACTAGCGGGGGACCACGAGCAGTACTTC.

CDR3 amino acids: CASSPGLAGVGSSYNEQFF. The CDR3 DNA reads TGTGCCAGCAGTCCGGGACTAGCGGGAGTTGGGAGCTCCTACAATGAGCAGTTCTTC. V is TRBV7-9 and J is TRBJ2-1; 14 bases fit TRBD2. There are 19 residues in the CDR3. CDR1 is SEHNR and CDR2 is FQNEAQ in the germline V gene (reference sequence). V trimming: 6 bases; J trimming: 0 bases; junction bases outside the gene matches: 10.

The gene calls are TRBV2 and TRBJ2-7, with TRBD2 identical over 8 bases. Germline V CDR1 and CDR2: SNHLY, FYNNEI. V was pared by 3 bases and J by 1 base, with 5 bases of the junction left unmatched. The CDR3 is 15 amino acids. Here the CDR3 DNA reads TGTGCCAGCAGTGACGCTAGCGGGCGGTCCTACGAGCAGTACTTC. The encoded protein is CASSDASGRSYEQYF.

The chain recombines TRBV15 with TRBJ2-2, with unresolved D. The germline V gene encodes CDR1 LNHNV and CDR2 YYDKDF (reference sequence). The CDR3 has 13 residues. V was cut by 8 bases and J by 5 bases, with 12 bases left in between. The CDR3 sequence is CATSTSGTGELFF. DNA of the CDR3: TGTGCCACCTCTACTTCAGGTACCGGGGAGCTGTTTTTT.

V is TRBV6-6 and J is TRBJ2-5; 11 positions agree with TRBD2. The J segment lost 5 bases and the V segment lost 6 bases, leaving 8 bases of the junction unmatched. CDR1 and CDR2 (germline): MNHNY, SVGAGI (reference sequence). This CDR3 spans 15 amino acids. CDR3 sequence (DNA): TGTGCCAGCAGGGGGACTAGCGGAGTTAGTGAGACCCAGTACTTC. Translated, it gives CASRGTSGVSETQYF.

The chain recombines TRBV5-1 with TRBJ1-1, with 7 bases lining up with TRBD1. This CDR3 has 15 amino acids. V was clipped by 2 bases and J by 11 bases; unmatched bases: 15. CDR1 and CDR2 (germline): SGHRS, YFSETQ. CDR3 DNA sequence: TGCGCCAGCAGCTTAGAGGGACAGCCGAGGGTGTCCGCTTTCTTT. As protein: CASSLEGQPRVSAFF. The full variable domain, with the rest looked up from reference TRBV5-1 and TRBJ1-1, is KAGVTQTPRYLIKTRGQQVTLSCSPISGHRSVSWYQQTPGQGLQFLFEYFSETQRNKGNFPGRFSGRQFSNSRSEMNVSTLELGDSALYLCASSLEGQPRVSAFFGQGTRLTVV.

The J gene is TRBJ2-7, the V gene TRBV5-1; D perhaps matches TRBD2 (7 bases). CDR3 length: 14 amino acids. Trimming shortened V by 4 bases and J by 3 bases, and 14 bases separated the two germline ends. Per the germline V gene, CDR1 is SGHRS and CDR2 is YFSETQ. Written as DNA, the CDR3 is TGCGCCAGCAGCCGCGGGGGCCAGCTCTACGAGCAGTACTTC. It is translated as CASSRGGQLYEQYF. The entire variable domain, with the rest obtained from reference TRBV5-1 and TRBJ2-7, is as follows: KAGVTQTPRYLIKTRGQQVTLSCSPISGHRSVSWYQQTPGQGLQFLFEYFSETQRNKGNFPGRFSGRQFSNSRSEMNVSTLELGDSALYLCASSRGGQLYEQYFGPGTRLTVT.

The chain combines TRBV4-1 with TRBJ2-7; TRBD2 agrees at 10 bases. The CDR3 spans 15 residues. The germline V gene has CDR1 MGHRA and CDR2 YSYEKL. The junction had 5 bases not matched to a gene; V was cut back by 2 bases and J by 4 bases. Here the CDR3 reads CASSQTGLAPYEQYF. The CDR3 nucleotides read TGCGCCAGCAGCCAAACGGGACTAGCGCCTTACGAGCAGTACTTC.

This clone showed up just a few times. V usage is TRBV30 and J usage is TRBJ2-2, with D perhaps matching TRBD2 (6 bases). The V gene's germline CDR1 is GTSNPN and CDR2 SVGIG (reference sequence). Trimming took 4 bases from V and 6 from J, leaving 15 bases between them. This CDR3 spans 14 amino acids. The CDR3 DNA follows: TGTGCCTGGAAGCAGGGACTCCACCCCGGGGAGCTGTTTTTT. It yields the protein CAWKQGLHPGELFF.

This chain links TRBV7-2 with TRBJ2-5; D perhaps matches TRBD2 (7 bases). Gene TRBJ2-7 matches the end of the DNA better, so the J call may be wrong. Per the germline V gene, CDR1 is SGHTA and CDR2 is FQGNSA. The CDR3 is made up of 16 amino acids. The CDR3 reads CASTGIGGGTAYEQYF. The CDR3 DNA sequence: TGTGCCAGCACTGGGATCGGCGGGGGCACCGCCTACGAGCAGTACTTC.

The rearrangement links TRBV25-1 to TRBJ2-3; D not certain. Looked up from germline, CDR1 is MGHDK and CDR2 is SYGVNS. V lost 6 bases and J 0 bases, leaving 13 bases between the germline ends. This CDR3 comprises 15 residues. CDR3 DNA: TGTGCCAGCAGCCTACAGCAAGCTAGCACAGATACGCAGTATTTT. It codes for CASSLQQASTDTQYF.

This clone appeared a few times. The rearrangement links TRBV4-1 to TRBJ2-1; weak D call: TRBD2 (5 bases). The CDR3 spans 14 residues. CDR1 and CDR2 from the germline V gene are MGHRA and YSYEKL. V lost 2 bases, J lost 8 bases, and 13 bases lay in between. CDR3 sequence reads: CASSQTRSGDEQFF. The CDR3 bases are TGCGCCAGCAGCCAAACTAGATCAGGCGATGAGCAGTTCTTC.

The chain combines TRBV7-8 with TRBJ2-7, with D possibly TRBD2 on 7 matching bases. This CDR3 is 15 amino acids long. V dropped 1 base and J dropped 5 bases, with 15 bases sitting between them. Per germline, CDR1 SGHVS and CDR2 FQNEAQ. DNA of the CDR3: TGTGCCAGCAGCTTAGTAACGTGGGGGGGCGACGAGCAGTACTTC. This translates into CASSLVTWGGDEQYF.

CDR3 bases: TGTGCCAGCAGTGATACCAGTAATAATGAAAAACTGTTTTTT. Amino acid sequence: CASSDTSNNEKLFF. V gene TRBV25-1 combines with J gene TRBJ1-4; no reliable D call. Germline CDR1 is MGHDK and CDR2 is SYGVNS. The ends were cut back, 3 bases at V and 4 bases at J, with 9 bases in the middle. The length of the CDR3 is 14 residues.